A single sample is the source of the 27 T cell receptor beta chains below, sequenced in a study of blood T cells in healthy people across ages (dated by TCRdb to the mid-2010s). Library prep was done by 5' RACE. The run used an Illumina HiSeq 2500. A second about 7 to 11 cycle PCR used a sample-barcoded 5' primer and a J-beta primer mix. The public reads were reprocessed in TCRdb via fastp at Q25 and MiXCR, keeping in-frame beta chains. Each CDR3 protein gets just one entry, which takes the most common genes and DNA from the rows behind it. The sample table records 650,000 to 900,000 distinct CDR3 sequences; around 62% of these occur just once. 25% to 35% of the sample rests with the top ten. Sequenced: blood. These receptors were obtained from a man younger than 40 in good health.

This clonotype was found a few times. V gene TRBV20-1 combines with J gene TRBJ1-6; 7 positions match TRBD1. Unmatched junction bases numbered 11, after V lost 5 bases and J lost 7 bases. CDR1 and CDR2 (germline): DFQATT, SNEGSKA (reference sequence). This CDR3 is 15 amino acids long. This CDR3 is CSAPLRTGWNSPLHF. CDR3 DNA: TGCAGTGCTCCACTGCGGACAGGATGGAATTCACCCCTCCACTTT.

This chain connects TRBV7-9 to TRBJ1-1, with TRBD1 as a possible D gene (6 bases). The CDR3 extends over 20 amino acids. Trimming shortened V by 1 base and J by 0 bases, and 24 bases separated the two germline ends. The germline CDR1 and CDR2 sequences are SEHNR and FQNEAQ (reference sequence). CDR3 sequence: CASSLGAGDRTRVVNTEAFF. DNA of the CDR3: TGTGCCAGCAGCTTAGGGGCTGGAGACAGGACCCGCGTGGTGAACACTGAAGCTTTCTTT. Based on the CDR3 plus reference TRBV7-9 and TRBJ1-1, the full variable domain is DTGVSQNPRHKITKRGQNVTFRCDPISEHNRLYWYRQTLGQGPEFLTYFQNEAQLEKSRLLSDRFSAERPKGSFSTLEIQRTEQGDSAMYLCASSLGAGDRTRVVNTEAFFGQGTRLTVV.

The chain employs TRBV7-9 and TRBJ1-5; D is unresolved. The V gene's germline CDR1 is SEHNR and CDR2 FQNEAQ (reference sequence). The CDR3 has 13 amino acids. Between the trimmed V and J ends, which lost 1 base and 11 bases, there was a span of 12 bases. CDR3 coding DNA: TGTGCCAGCAGCTTAGGGGAGGGTGGAACCCAGCATTTT. As protein: CASSLGEGGTQHF.

The V call is TRBV7-9, the J call TRBJ2-1; 8 bases line up with TRBD2. V was clipped by 11 bases and J by 6 bases; unmatched bases: 12. Germline values: CDR1 SEHNR, CDR2 FQNEAQ (reference sequence). The CDR3 sequence is 14 residues long. The CDR3 reads CAGDGLAGSNEQFF. CDR3 DNA sequence: TGTGCCGGGGACGGACTAGCTGGATCCAATGAGCAGTTCTTC.

The rearrangement links TRBV6-2 or TRBV6-3 to TRBJ1-2; no firm D call. The germline gives CDR1 MNHEY, CDR2 SVGEGT. CDR3 length: 12 residues. Trimming took 6 bases from V and 5 from J, leaving 10 bases between them. CDR3 residues: CASSNDNYGYTF. As DNA, the CDR3 is TGTGCCAGCAGCAATGACAATTATGGCTACACCTTC.

This clonotype was detected many times. This CDR3 reads CASSQDAGGRDTQYF. CDR3 coding DNA: TGCGCCAGCAGCCAAGATGCAGGAGGGAGGGATACGCAGTATTTT. The genes are TRBV4-3 and TRBJ2-3, with D possibly matching TRBD2 (6 bases). V dropped 0 bases and J dropped 6 bases, with 13 bases sitting between them. The CDR3 covers 15 residues. Germline V gene data show CDR1 as LGHNA and CDR2 as YSLEER.

V usage is TRBV29-1 and J usage is TRBJ2-1, with D perhaps assigned TRBD1 or TRBD2 (7 bases each). The CDR3 is made up of 16 amino acids. Germline V gene lookup returns CDR1 SQVTM and CDR2 ANQGSEA. The V gene lost 0 bases and the J gene lost 9 bases, with 21 bases spanning the gap. Here the CDR3 DNA reads TGCAGCGTTGAAGAAAGGGGGCGGGGGACGTGGGGTGAGCAGTTCTTC. As protein: CSVEERGRGTWGEQFF.

The rearrangement links TRBV5-1 to TRBJ2-3; either TRBD1 or TRBD2 may fit D (5 bases each). The CDR3 covers 16 residues. Germline V lookup: CDR1 SGHRS, CDR2 YFSETQ. V was cut by 0 bases and J by 3 bases, with 14 bases left in between. The DNA for the CDR3 is TGCGCCAGCAGCTTGGACGGGGCGCGTTCTACAGATACGCAGTATTTT. Translation gives CASSLDGARSTDTQYF.

The chain uses TRBV7-8 and TRBJ2-1, with D unclear. Germline CDR1 reads SGHVS; CDR2 reads FQNEAQ. This CDR3 contains 16 residues. The V and J ends lost 0 bases and 5 bases respectively, with 14 bases between them. CDR3 in DNA: TGTGCCAGCAGCTTAGCGCAGGAGTTCCGAGACAATGAGCAGTTCTTC. Its translation is CASSLAQEFRDNEQFF.

The chain combines TRBV5-1 with TRBJ2-1; D may be TRBD1 (5 bases). Germline CDR1 SGHRS, CDR2 YFSETQ. CDR3 length: 16 residues. Deletions cut 4 bases from V and 5 bases from J, with 19 bases between. CDR3 DNA sequence: TGCGCCAGCAGCAGGCTAATGCAGGGTTCCCACAATGAGCAGTTCTTC. It encodes CASSRLMQGSHNEQFF.

This chain uses TRBV12-3 or TRBV12-4 with TRBJ2-1; 10 nucleotides line up with TRBD2. The CDR3 sequence is 15 residues long. J was trimmed by 10 bases and V by 6 bases; bases with no gene match: 12. The CDR3 protein is CASRPPSGGPLEQFF. CDR3 bases: TGTGCCAGCAGACCCCCTAGCGGGGGACCTTTAGAGCAGTTCTTC.

This clonotype was recorded a few times. This chain links TRBV12-3 or TRBV12-4 with TRBJ1-2; no clear D. V was trimmed by 5 bases and J by 0 bases, leaving 7 bases between them. This CDR3 has 13 amino acids. The CDR3 DNA is TGTGCCAGCAGTCCAACACCTAACTATGGCTACACCTTC. This translates into CASSPTPNYGYTF.

CDR3 nucleotide sequence: TGTGCCAGCAGCTTCCCTACTTCTGGACTAGCGGGGGCTTCATGGGAGCAGTACTTC. Protein product: CASSFPTSGLAGASWEQYF. This chain joins TRBV7-2 and TRBJ2-1; TRBD2 aligns across 13 bases. The end of the DNA is better explained by TRBJ2-7, so the J call may be wrong. CDR3 size: 19 residues. The germline CDR1 and CDR2 sequences are SGHTA and FQGNSA.

In its sample, this clonotype was seen a few times. The chain joins TRBV5-1 to TRBJ2-3; 9 bases fit TRBD1. This CDR3 has 16 amino acids. Germline V gene sequence: CDR1 SGHRS, CDR2 YFSETQ. Trimming cost V 0 bases and J 4 bases; bases outside gene matches: 6. The CDR3 DNA is TGCGCCAGCAGCTTGGGTGGGACAGGGCTGGCAGATACGCAGTATTTT. It is translated as CASSLGGTGLADTQYF.

This CDR3 is CASSLIGTGPYEQYF. DNA of the CDR3: TGTGCCAGCAGTTTAATCGGGACAGGGCCCTACGAGCAGTACTTC. This rearrangement joins TRBV28 to TRBJ2-7; 9 positions agree with TRBD1. V was clipped by 2 bases and J by 2 bases; unmatched bases: 4. This CDR3 spans 15 amino acids. Per the germline V gene, CDR1 is MDHEN and CDR2 is SYDVKM.

V usage is TRBV5-1 and J usage is TRBJ1-2, with D perhaps TRBD1 (6 bases). With 4 bases removed from V and 8 bases from J, the gap between germline ends came to 18 bases. Germline V gene data show CDR1 as SGHRS and CDR2 as YFSETQ. This CDR3 is 14 amino acids long. CDR3: CASSEGQSLFGYTF. DNA for the CDR3: TGCGCCAGCAGCGAGGGACAATCCCTATTCGGCTACACCTTC. Variable domain in full (rest from reference TRBV5-1 and TRBJ1-2): KAGVTQTPRYLIKTRGQQVTLSCSPISGHRSVSWYQQTPGQGLQFLFEYFSETQRNKGNFPGRFSGRQFSNSRSEMNVSTLELGDSALYLCASSEGQSLFGYTFGSGTRLTVV.

In this sample, this clonotype turned up a few times. The V gene is TRBV29-1, the J gene TRBJ2-1; tentative D call: TRBD1 (8 bases). The germline V gene has CDR1 SQVTM and CDR2 ANQGSEA. This CDR3 has 14 amino acids. CDR3 loop: CATPGQGGVNEQFF. DNA for the CDR3: TGCGCCACCCCCGGACAGGGAGGGGTCAATGAGCAGTTCTTC.

The V call is TRBV7-3, the J call TRBJ1-1; D uncertain. The CDR3 sequence is 14 residues long. From germline, CDR1 is SGHTA and CDR2 FQGTGA. V was clipped by 5 bases and J by 7 bases, with 17 bases between them. CDR3 in amino acids: CASSQPGATDEAFF. In nucleotides, the CDR3 is TGTGCCAGCAGCCAACCCGGAGCCACGGATGAAGCTTTCTTT.

The rearrangement links TRBV27 to TRBJ2-3; D is undetermined. The CDR3 covers 16 residues. V was pared by 2 bases and J by 0 bases, with 12 bases between. Germline V gene sequence: CDR1 MNHEY, CDR2 SMNVEV (reference sequence). The CDR3 DNA reads as TGTGCCAGCAGTTTAACGGCCGGATCTAGCACAGATACGCAGTATTTT. It specifies CASSLTAGSSTDTQYF.

The chain is built from TRBV7-9 and TRBJ2-7; 10 bases are shared with TRBD1. Per the germline V gene, CDR1 is SEHNR and CDR2 is FQNEAQ (reference sequence). The CDR3 extends over 17 amino acids. The ends lost 4 bases at V and 1 base at J; junction bases unmatched: 10. CDR3 sequence (DNA): TGTGCCAGCAGCTCTCCGGAGGGGACAGGGGATTCCTACGAGCAGTACTTC. Its translation is CASSSPEGTGDSYEQYF.

This clonotype occurred a few times. This chain connects TRBV9 to TRBJ2-7, with D hard to call. CDR1 is SGDLS, CDR2 YYNGEE, per germline. The V gene lost 0 bases and the J gene lost 4 bases, with 11 bases spanning the gap. The CDR3 is made up of 14 amino acids. This CDR3 is CASSVGHGVYEQYF. The CDR3 DNA is TGTGCCAGCAGCGTAGGACACGGTGTTTACGAGCAGTACTTC.

This chain links TRBV20-1 with TRBJ1-4; D might be TRBD1 (5 bases). Germline assignment: CDR1 DFQATT and CDR2 SNEGSKA (reference sequence). Trimming removed 3 bases from V and 0 bases from J, with 11 bases in between. This CDR3 spans 15 amino acids. The DNA for the CDR3 is TGCAGTGCTAGGGGGACTTCCTCAACTAATGAAAAACTGTTTTTT. Translation gives CSARGTSSTNEKLFF.

In its sample, this clonotype was seen a few times. The rearrangement joins TRBV7-2 to TRBJ2-4; 7 positions agree with TRBD1. Germline CDR1 and CDR2: SGHTA and FQGNSA. Trimming took 4 bases from V and 3 from J; bases not matched to a gene: 12. The CDR3 has 17 amino acids. CDR3 DNA sequence: TGTGCCAGCAGCTCCGCGACGGGCCAGGGGGACAAAAACATTCAGTACTTC. It encodes CASSSATGQGDKNIQYF.

The chain employs TRBV25-1 and TRBJ2-4; 8 bases map to TRBD1. The trim removed 1 base at V and 13 bases at J, leaving 9 bases unmatched. Germline V CDR1 and CDR2: MGHDK, SYGVNS. The CDR3 length is 14 residues. The CDR3, as DNA: TGTGCCAGCAGTGAATTCCAGGGGGCTGAAGAGCAGTACTTC. This sequence encodes CASSEFQGAEEQYF.

The chain carries TRBV7-3 and TRBJ2-1; D is uncertain. Germline V CDR1 and CDR2: SGHTA, FQGTGA. The V gene lost 0 bases and the J gene lost 7 bases, with 10 bases spanning the gap. The CDR3 contains 14 residues. For the CDR3, the DNA is TGTGCCAGCAGCTTAACGAATCAAGGGAATGAGCAGTTCTTC. This gives the protein CASSLTNQGNEQFF.

This clonotype occurred a few times. The V gene is TRBV27, the J gene TRBJ2-4; TRBD1 matches at 10 bases. The ends lost 3 bases at V and 4 bases at J; junction bases unmatched: 3. CDR1 and CDR2 from the germline V gene are MNHEY and SMNVEV (reference sequence). The CDR3 is 15 residues long. Here the CDR3 reads CASSFTGQGKNIQYF. In DNA, the CDR3 is TGTGCCAGCAGTTTCACGGGACAGGGGAAAAACATTCAGTACTTC.

This clonotype turned up a few times. The chain links TRBV4-3 to TRBJ2-5, with D tentatively TRBD1 or TRBD2 (6 bases each). CDR1 and CDR2 (germline): LGHNA, YSLEER. The CDR3 has 14 residues. The V end lost 2 bases, the J end lost 5 bases, and 12 bases lay between the germline ends. The CDR3 is CASSQLGGAETQYF. In nucleotides, the CDR3 is TGCGCCAGCAGCCAATTGGGGGGCGCGGAGACCCAGTACTTC.